One and the same sample provided the 10 T cell receptor beta chains below, sequenced in a study of CXCR3-negative and CXCR3-positive naive CD8 T cells. Via 5' RACE with UMI labels, TRB cDNA libraries were prepared. From its re-call of the 5' RACE reads, TCRdb lists each CDR3 protein once, without DNA. Its clone listing holds roughly 45,000 distinct CDR3 sequences. The sequencing sample was made of naive CXCR3- CD8+ T cells from blood. Described subset: CD45RO-CCR7+CD27+CD95- naive CD8+ T cells lacking CXCR3 (TNR3-). The receptors were sampled from a human donor in good health. Some clones in this sample may be carry-over from other donors' samples.

V is TRBV5-1 and J is TRBJ2-1; absent DNA, TCRdb's TRBD2 call cannot be checked. Germline V gene sequence: CDR1 SGHRS, CDR2 YFSETQ. The CDR3 has 18 residues. CDR3: CASSLNRAGGPVGNEQFF.

The CDR3 sequence is CASSLYQGSYEQYF. The chain recombines TRBV13 with TRBJ2-7; with no DNA, the TCRdb D assignment of TRBD1 cannot be verified. Germline-derived CDR1 and CDR2 are PRHDT and FYEKMQ (reference sequence). The CDR3 is made up of 14 amino acids.

The CDR3 spells CASSQELAGEYNEQFF. The chain recombines TRBV3-1 with TRBJ2-1; the TRBD2 assignment by TCRdb is unverifiable without DNA. The CDR3 is made up of 16 amino acids. Germline V lookup: CDR1 LGHDT, CDR2 YNNKEL (reference sequence).

This chain links TRBV29-1 with TRBJ2-1; the D call from TCRdb, TRBD1, cannot be confirmed without DNA. This CDR3 is 14 amino acids long. Germline V gives CDR1 SQVTM, CDR2 ANQGSEA. CDR3 protein: CSVEAARAHNEQFF.

The chain employs TRBV7-2 and TRBJ2-3; with no DNA, the TCRdb D assignment of TRBD2 cannot be verified. Germline V gene data show CDR1 as SGHTA and CDR2 as FQGNSA. CDR3 size: 12 residues. This CDR3 is CASSPPSDTQYF. Full variable domain (rest looked up from reference TRBV7-2 and TRBJ2-3): GAGVSQSPSNKVTEKGKDVELRCDPISGHTALYWYRQSLGQGLEFLIYFQGNSAPDKSGLPSDRFSAERTGGSVSTLTIQRTQQEDSAVYLCASSPPSDTQYFGPGTRLTVL.

J is TRBJ1-1 and V is TRBV2. CDR3 size: 11 residues. Germline assignment: CDR1 SNHLY and CDR2 FYNNEI. CDR3 region: CASTGDGTSFF.

This chain's CDR3 is CASSLGTLLETQYF. The chain employs TRBV28 and TRBJ2-5; there is no DNA to check the TCRdb D call of TRBD1. The CDR3 is made up of 14 amino acids. CDR1 and CDR2 from the germline V gene are MDHEN and SYDVKM.

The V call is TRBV12-3 or TRBV12-4, the J call TRBJ2-1; TCRdb reports TRBD1, a call that lacks DNA to check it against. CDR3 size: 15 residues. The CDR3 loop is CASSPRQETYNEQFF.

V gene TRBV28 combines with J gene TRBJ1-3; TCRdb returns TRBD1, unconfirmable since there is no DNA. Germline-derived CDR1 and CDR2 are MDHEN and SYDVKM. The CDR3 sequence is 14 residues long. This CDR3 reads CASSFPGGGNTIYF.

The chain carries TRBV4-3 and TRBJ1-1. The CDR3 has 16 amino acids. Looked up from germline, CDR1 is LGHNA and CDR2 is YSLEER. The CDR3 region is CASSQDIGGGGTEAFF.